The entry below describes one T cell receptor beta chain. This sample is part of a study of T cell changes during pregnancy in multiple sclerosis. TCRdb keeps only in-frame clones here, not all; method: immunoSEQ multiplex PCR. The sample has roughly 40,000 clones; roughly 94% are singletons. The CDR3 is 16 amino acids. Per germline, CDR1 LNHNV and CDR2 YYDKDF (reference sequence). V was pared by 1 base and J by 0 bases, with 12 bases between. The sequences come from peripheral blood, collected in the third trimester of pregnancy. This sequence was found in a female donor with multiple sclerosis, enrolled in a pregnancy study. The chain carries TRBV15 and TRBJ1-1, with D unclear. CDR3 amino acids: CATSRGGVLLNTEAFF. The CDR3 bases are TGTGCCACCAGCAGAGGGGGAGTATTACTGAACACTGAAGCTTTCTTT.